A single sample is the source of the 9 T cell receptor beta chains below, sequenced in a study of cytomegalovirus exposure and HLA in healthy donors. Measured with immunoSEQ multiplex PCR; TCRdb has only the in-frame clones, and not every one. The data contain more than 65,000 clones, approximately 96% of them singletons. The material sequenced was PBMCs. These receptors all stem from a woman aged 18 to 35 in good health and CMV-seronegative.

This rearrangement joins TRBV28 to TRBJ1-2, with a weak D call TRBD1 (6 bases). Trimming removed 10 bases from V and 3 bases from J, with 12 bases in between. This CDR3 is built from 12 residues. Germline V gives CDR1 MDHEN, CDR2 SYDVKM. The CDR3 is CATLTGDYGYTF. The CDR3 DNA follows: TGTGCCACCTTGACAGGCGACTATGGCTACACCTTC.

The V gene is TRBV18, the J gene TRBJ1-1, with D unresolved. V was cut by 3 bases and J by 8 bases, with 19 bases left in between. Germline CDR1 KGHSH, CDR2 LQKENI. The CDR3 loop spans 15 amino acids. The CDR3 here is CASSPTEGISSEAFF. CDR3 DNA sequence: TGTGCCAGCTCACCCACGGAGGGAATAAGTTCCGAAGCTTTCTTT.

The CDR3 protein is CASLSPTSGMWRNEQFF. The CDR3 coding sequence is TGCGCCAGCCTTAGCCCGACTAGCGGGATGTGGCGCAATGAGCAGTTCTTC. The V and J genes are TRBV10-2 and TRBJ2-1; 11 nucleotides line up with TRBD2. Germline V CDR1 and CDR2: WSHSY, SAAADI. This CDR3 is built from 17 residues. V lost 8 bases to trimming and J lost 6 bases; unmatched junction nucleotides: 15.

The chain joins TRBV5-1 to TRBJ2-1; 13 bases map to TRBD2. V dropped 4 bases and J dropped 10; count of bases not matched to a gene: 8. Germline V gene lookup returns CDR1 SGHRS and CDR2 YFSETQ. The CDR3 spans 15 residues. The CDR3 DNA reads TGCGCCAGCAGCCGATCGGTACTAGCGGGAGGGGAGCAGTTCTTC. It translates to CASSRSVLAGGEQFF.

This rearrangement joins TRBV4-1 to TRBJ2-1; possible D gene TRBD2, 6 bases. V lost 4 bases, J lost 5 bases, and 12 bases lay in between. The CDR3 has 14 amino acids. Germline V gives CDR1 MGHRA, CDR2 YSYEKL. CDR3 DNA sequence: TGCGCCAGCAGCCGGCTAGCGCTAAACAATGAGCAGTTCTTC. Protein sequence: CASSRLALNNEQFF.

V and J are TRBV29-1 and TRBJ2-7, with 10 nucleotides matching TRBD2. CDR1 SQVTM and CDR2 ANQGSEA come from the germline V gene. The V and J ends lost 6 bases and 2 bases, in that order; junction bases with no gene match: 4. The CDR3 sequence is 13 residues long. The CDR3 coding sequence is TGCAGCGTGACCGGACTAGCGGCCTACGAGCAGTACTTC. This sequence encodes CSVTGLAAYEQYF.

V is TRBV4-1 and J is TRBJ1-2; D is possibly TRBD1 (6 bases). Trimming removed 1 base from V and 2 bases from J, with 8 bases in between. Germline V gives CDR1 MGHRA, CDR2 YSYEKL. The CDR3 loop spans 14 amino acids. CDR3 loop: CASSQATGNYGYTF. DNA for the CDR3: TGCGCCAGCAGCCAAGCTACAGGGAACTATGGCTACACCTTC.

This clone was found a few times. The chain links TRBV15 to TRBJ2-5; 8 bases agree with TRBD2. The CDR3 consists of 15 residues. The V segment lost 1 base and the J segment 4 bases; nucleotides outside the gene matches: 5. Germline V lookup: CDR1 LNHNV, CDR2 YYDKDF (reference sequence). In DNA, the CDR3 is TGTGCCACCAGCAGAGTGGCGGGAGGCGCAGAGACCCAGTACTTC. It codes for CATSRVAGGAETQYF.

This chain joins TRBV7-2 and TRBJ1-2, with D tentatively TRBD1 (6 bases). CDR1 and CDR2 from the germline V gene are SGHTA and FQGNSA. The CDR3 has 16 residues. V shed 1 base and J shed 1 base, with 13 bases lying between them. The CDR3 DNA reads TGTGCCAGCAGCTTAGTAGCGGGGGCCCATAACTATGGCTACACCTTC. Amino acids: CASSLVAGAHNYGYTF.